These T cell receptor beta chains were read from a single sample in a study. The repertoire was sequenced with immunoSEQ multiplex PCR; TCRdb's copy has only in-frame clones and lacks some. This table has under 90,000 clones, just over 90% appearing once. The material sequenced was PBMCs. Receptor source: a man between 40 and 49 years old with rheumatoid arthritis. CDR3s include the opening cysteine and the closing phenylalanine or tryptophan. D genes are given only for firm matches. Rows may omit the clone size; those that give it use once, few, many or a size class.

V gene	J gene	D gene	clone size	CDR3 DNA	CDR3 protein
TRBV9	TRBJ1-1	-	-	TGTGCCAGCAGCGTACGCGGGGAAGGGACTGAAGCTTTCTTT	CASSVRGEGTEAFF
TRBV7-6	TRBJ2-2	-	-	TGTGCCAGCAGCTTTTGGCAGACGAACACCGGGGAGCTGTTTTTT	CASSFWQTNTGELFF
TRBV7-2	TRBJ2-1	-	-	TGTGCCAGCAGCTTACCTAGCCCCCCTGAGCAGTTCTTC	CASSLPSPPEQFF
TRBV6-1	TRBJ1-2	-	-	TGTGCCAGCAGTGACAGGGAAGGAGGCTATGGCTACACCTTC	CASSDREGGYGYTF
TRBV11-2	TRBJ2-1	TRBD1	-	TGTGCCAGCAGCTTACAGGGGGCTAGTTACAATGAGCAGTTCTTC	CASSLQGASYNEQFF
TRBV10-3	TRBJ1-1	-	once	TGTGCCATCAGTGACTCGGGACGGGAGAACACTGAAGCTTTCTTT	CAISDSGRENTEAFF
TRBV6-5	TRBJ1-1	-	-	TGTGCCAGCAGGACCGACAGGCGGAACACTGAAGCTTTCTTT	CASRTDRRNTEAFF
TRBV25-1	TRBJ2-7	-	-	TGTGCCAGCAGTGGGAACAACCAAAGGTACGAGCAGTACTTC	CASSGNNQRYEQYF
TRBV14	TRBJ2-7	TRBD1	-	TGTGCCAGCAGCCCAGGGACAGGGTGGGGATACGAGCAGTACTTC	CASSPGTGWGYEQYF
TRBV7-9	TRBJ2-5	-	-	TGTGCCAGCAGCTTAGATCGTACAGGCCACGGGGTCCAAGAGACCCAGTACTTC	CASSLDRTGHGVQETQYF
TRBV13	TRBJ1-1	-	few	TGTGCCAGCAGCTTAGAAGGGTCAGGTTCTGAAGCTTTCTTT	CASSLEGSGSEAFF
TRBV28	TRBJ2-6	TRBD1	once	TGTGCCAGCAGGGACAGGGTGTTCAACGTCCTGACTTTC	CASRDRVFNVLTF
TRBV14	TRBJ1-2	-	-	TGTGCCAGCAGCCAAGATGGGTTGCCGGGGACCTATGGCTACACCTTC	CASSQDGLPGTYGYTF
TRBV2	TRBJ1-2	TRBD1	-	TGTGCCAGCCTCCAGGGACAGGGATGGGGCTACACCTTC	CASLQGQGWGYTF
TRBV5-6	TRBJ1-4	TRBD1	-	TGTGCCAGCAGCTCTACCAACAGGGGCCAGAGGGATGAAAAACTGTTTTTT	CASSSTNRGQRDEKLFF
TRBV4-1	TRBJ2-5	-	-	TGCGCCAGCAGCCAAGGGCACGGGGTCCTGGAGGAGACCCAGTACTTC	CASSQGHGVLEETQYF
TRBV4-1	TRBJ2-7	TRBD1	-	TGCGCCAGCAGCCAAGATCGACAGGGCTCCTACGAGCAGTACTTC	CASSQDRQGSYEQYF
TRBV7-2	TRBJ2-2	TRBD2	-	TGTGCCAGCAGCCCCGGGGGGGTAGCGGGAGTTGGCACCGGGGAGCTGTTTTTT	CASSPGGVAGVGTGELFF
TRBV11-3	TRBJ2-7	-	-	TGTGCCAGCAGCTCGGGACTTATCAACGAGCAGTACTTC	CASSSGLINEQYF
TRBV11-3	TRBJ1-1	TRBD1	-	TGTGCCAGCAGCTTCGGACAGGGAGATCGGAACACTGAAGCTTTCTTT	CASSFGQGDRNTEAFF
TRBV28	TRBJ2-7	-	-	TGTGCCAGCAGTTTATTGGGTAAAAGTTACGAGCAGTACTTC	CASSLLGKSYEQYF
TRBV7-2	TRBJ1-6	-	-	TGTGCCAGCAGCTCGGGACGCCTTAATTCACCCCTCCACTTT	CASSSGRLNSPLHF
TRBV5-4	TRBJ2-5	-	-	TGTGCCAGCAGCTTGGAGGAGACCCAGTACTTC	CASSLEETQYF
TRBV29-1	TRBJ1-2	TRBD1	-	TGCAGCGCGGGACAGGGGGCACGGGGCTACACCTTC	CSAGQGARGYTF
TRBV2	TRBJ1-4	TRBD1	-	TGTGCCGGACAGGGGGCAAGTGAAAAACTGTTTTTT	CAGQGASEKLFF